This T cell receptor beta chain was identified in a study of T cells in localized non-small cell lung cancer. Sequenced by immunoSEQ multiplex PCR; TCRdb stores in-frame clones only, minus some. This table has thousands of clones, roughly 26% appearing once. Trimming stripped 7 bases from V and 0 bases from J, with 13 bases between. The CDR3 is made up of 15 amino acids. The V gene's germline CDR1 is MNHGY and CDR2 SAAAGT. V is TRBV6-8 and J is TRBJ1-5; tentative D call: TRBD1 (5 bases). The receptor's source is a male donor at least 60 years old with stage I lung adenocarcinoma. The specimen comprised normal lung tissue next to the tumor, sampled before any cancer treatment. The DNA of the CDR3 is TGTGCCAGCAAGAGACAGTCCTTTAGCAATCAGCCCCAGCATTTT. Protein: CASKRQSFSNQPQHF.